This T cell receptor beta chain derives from a study of T cell responses to AZD1222 COVID-19 vaccine. In the case of this clone: Its antigen is currently unknown.

Libraries were prepared by immunoSEQ multiplex PCR; TCRdb keeps only in-frame clonotypes and omits some of them. This table holds 150,000 or so clones, more than 85% found once. Study observations and caveats: Repertoire samples came only from after the peak T cell response.

CDR3 length: 15 amino acids. Trimming cost V 5 bases and J 5 bases, with 18 bases left between them. The germline gives CDR1 LNHDA, CDR2 SQIVND (reference sequence). This receptor was taken from an adult in good health. V and J are TRBV19 and TRBJ1-2; no definite D call. Here the sequenced sample was peripheral blood, taken on day 0 of AZD1222 vaccination. The CDR3 here is CASSGSGSNPYGYTF. The CDR3 nucleotides read TGTGCCAGTAGTGGCTCCGGGTCCAATCCATATGGCTACACCTTC.